This T cell receptor (beta chain) was sequenced for a study of T-cell memory formation after mild COVID-19. Study-level findings and limits: That cross-reactive memory joined was suggested by some responding clones appearing in pre-infection memory. Researchers report contracting CD4+ clones mostly in CM and EM, with CD8+ clones in EMRA.

Sample barcodes and UMIs were carried by the TCR alpha and TCR beta cDNA libraries that 5'RACE generated with constant-segment primers. TCRdb reprocessed the 5' RACE reads via MiXCR and lists one record per CDR3 protein. The sample lists roughly 310,000 distinct CDR3 sequences, approximately 16% seen once, with about a fifth in the top ten. CDR1 is SNHLY, CDR2 FYNNEI, per germline. CDR3 length equals 13 residues. V was trimmed by 6 bases and J by 0 bases, leaving 7 bases between them. This clonotype was found a few times. Its target is not known. The sample consisted of PBMCs or a T cell subset sorted from them (not recorded which). The chain carries TRBV2 and TRBJ2-3, with TRBD2 as a possible D gene (5 bases). The receptor comes from a man between 18 and 29 years old who had mild COVID-19 (a few samples of this study predate the infection). Cell type and time point are not known. In DNA, the CDR3 is TGTGCCAGCAGAGAGGGTAGCACAGATACGCAGTATTTT. It specifies CASREGSTDTQYF.